This T cell receptor (beta chain) was identified during a study of blood T cell repertoires in COVID-19. Sequenced by immunoSEQ multiplex PCR; TCRdb stores in-frame clones only, minus some. The table lists 150,000 to 200,000 clones, about 82% of them singletons. The sequenced sample was peripheral blood. The sequence came from a man aged 65 to 79 with active or convalescent COVID-19.

The CDR3 region has the DNA TGCGCCAGCAGTCCGGGGACAGGAAGCTCTGGGGCCAACGTCCTGACTTTC. It encodes CASSPGTGSSGANVLTF. The V call is TRBV5-1, the J call TRBJ2-6; TRBD1 matches 8 bases. The CDR3 totals 17 residues. Germline V CDR1 and CDR2: SGHRS, YFSETQ. V trimming: 5 bases; J trimming: 0 bases; junction bases outside the gene matches: 7.